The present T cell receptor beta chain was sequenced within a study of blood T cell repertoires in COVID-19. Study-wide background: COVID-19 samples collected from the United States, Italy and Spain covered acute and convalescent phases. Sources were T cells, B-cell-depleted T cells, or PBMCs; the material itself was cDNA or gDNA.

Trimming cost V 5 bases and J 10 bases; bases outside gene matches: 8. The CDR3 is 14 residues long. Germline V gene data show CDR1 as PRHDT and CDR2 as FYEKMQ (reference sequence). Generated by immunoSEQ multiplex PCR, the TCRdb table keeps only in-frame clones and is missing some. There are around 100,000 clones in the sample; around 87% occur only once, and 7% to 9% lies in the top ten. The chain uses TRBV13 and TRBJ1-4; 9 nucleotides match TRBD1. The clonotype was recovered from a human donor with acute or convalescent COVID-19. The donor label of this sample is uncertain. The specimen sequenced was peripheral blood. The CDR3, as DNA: TGTGCCAGCAGCCAGGGACAGGGAAGAGTAAAACTGTTTTTT. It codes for CASSQGQGRVKLFF.